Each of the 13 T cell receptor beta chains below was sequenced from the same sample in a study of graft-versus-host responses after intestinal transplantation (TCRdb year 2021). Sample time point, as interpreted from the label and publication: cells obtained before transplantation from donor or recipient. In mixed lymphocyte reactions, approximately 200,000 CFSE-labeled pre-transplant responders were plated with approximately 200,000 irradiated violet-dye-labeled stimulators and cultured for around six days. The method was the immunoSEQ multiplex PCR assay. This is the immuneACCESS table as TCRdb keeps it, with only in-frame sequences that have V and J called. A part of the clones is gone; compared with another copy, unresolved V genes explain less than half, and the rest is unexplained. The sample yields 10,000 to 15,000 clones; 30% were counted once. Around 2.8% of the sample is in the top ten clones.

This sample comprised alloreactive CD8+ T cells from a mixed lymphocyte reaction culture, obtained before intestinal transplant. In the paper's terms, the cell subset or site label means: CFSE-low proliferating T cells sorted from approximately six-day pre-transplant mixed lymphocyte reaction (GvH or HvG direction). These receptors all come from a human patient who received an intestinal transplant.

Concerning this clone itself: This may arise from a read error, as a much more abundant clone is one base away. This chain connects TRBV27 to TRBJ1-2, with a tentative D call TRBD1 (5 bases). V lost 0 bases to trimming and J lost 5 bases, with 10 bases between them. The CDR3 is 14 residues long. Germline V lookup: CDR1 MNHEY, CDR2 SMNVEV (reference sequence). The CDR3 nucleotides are TGTGCCAGCAGTTTATCGAAGGGGCAGTATGGCTACACCTTC. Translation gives CASSLSKGQYGYTF.

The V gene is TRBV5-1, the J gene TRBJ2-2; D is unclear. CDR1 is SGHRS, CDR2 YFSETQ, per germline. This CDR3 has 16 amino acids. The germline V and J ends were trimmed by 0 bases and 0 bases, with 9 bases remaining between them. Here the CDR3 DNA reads TGCGCCAGCAGCTTGGGGAAAACCCCGAACACCGGGGAGCTGTTTTTT. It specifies CASSLGKTPNTGELFF.

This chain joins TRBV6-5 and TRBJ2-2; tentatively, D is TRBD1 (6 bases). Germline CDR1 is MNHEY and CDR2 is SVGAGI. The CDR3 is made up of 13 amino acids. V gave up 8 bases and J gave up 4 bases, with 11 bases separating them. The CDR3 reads CASWQGSTGELFF. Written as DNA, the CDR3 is TGTGCCAGCTGGCAGGGGAGCACCGGGGAGCTGTTTTTT.

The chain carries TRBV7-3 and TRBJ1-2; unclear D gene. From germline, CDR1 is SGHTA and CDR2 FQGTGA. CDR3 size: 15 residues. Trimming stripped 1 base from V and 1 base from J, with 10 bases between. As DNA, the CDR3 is TGTGCCAGCAGCTTAATGGTCGGGAGTAACTATGGCTACACCTTC. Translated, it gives CASSLMVGSNYGYTF.

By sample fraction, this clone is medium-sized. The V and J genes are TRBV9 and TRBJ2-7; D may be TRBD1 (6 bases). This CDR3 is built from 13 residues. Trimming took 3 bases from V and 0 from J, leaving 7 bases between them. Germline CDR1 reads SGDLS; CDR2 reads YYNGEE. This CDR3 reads CASSEDSSYEQYF. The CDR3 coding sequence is TGTGCCAGCAGCGAGGACAGCTCCTACGAGCAGTACTTC. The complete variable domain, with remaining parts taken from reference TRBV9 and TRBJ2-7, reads DSGVTQTPKHLITATGQRVTLRCSPRSGDLSVYWYQQSLDQGLQFLIQYYNGEERAKGNILERFSAQQFPDLHSELNLSSLELGDSALYFCASSEDSSYEQYFGPGTRLTVT.

CDR3 loop: CASSLGQVPDTQYF. The CDR3 DNA follows: TGTGCCAGCAGCTTAGGACAGGTCCCAGATACGCAGTATTTT. This chain joins TRBV7-2 and TRBJ2-3; D might be TRBD1 (6 bases). The CDR3 consists of 14 residues. The ends were cut back, 1 base at V and 4 bases at J, with 9 bases in the middle. Germline CDR1 is SGHTA and CDR2 is FQGNSA.

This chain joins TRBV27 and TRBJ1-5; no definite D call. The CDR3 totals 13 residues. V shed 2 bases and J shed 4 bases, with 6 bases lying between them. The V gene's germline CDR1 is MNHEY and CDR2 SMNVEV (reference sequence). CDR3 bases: TGTGCCAGCAGTTTAAACGGGAATCAGCCCCAGCATTTT. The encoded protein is CASSLNGNQPQHF.

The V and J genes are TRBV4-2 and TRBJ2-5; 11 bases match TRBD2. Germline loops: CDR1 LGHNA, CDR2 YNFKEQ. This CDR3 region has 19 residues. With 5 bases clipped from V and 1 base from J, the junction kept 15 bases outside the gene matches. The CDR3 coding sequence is TGTGCCAGCAGCTCATGGAAATCAAGACTAGCGGGGACCCAAGAGACCCAGTACTTC. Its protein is CASSSWKSRLAGTQETQYF.

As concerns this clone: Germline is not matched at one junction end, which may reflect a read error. The CDR3 coding sequence is TGTGCTAGCAGCTCGGGACACGACTACGAGCAGTACTTC. This sequence encodes CASSSGHDYEQYF. The chain joins TRBV7-9 to TRBJ2-7; D may be TRBD1 (6 bases). This CDR3 comprises 13 residues. Per germline, CDR1 SEHNR and CDR2 FQNEAQ (reference sequence).

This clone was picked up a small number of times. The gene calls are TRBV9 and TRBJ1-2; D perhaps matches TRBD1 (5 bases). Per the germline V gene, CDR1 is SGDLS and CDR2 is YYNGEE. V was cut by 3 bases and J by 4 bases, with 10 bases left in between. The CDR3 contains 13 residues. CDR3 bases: TGTGCCAGCAGCGAATTGGACACCTATGGCTACACCTTC. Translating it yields CASSELDTYGYTF.

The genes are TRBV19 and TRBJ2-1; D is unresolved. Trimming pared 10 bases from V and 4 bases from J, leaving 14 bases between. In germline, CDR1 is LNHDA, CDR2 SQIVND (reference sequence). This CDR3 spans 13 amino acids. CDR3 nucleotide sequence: TGTGCCACCGCTAGATCCTTTTACAATGAGCAGTTCTTC. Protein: CATARSFYNEQFF.

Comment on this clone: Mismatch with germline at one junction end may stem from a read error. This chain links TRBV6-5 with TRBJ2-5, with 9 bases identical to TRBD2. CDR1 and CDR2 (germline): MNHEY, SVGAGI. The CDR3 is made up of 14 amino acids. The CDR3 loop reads CASSDLAGYETQYF. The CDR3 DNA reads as TGCGCCAGCAGTGATCTAGCGGGGTATGAGACCCAGTACTTC.

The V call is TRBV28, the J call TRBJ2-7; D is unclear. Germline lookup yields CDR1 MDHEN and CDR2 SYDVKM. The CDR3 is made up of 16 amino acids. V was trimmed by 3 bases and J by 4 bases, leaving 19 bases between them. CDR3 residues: CASSFPLGSRPYEQYF. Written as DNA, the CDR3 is TGTGCCAGCAGTTTCCCCCTCGGCAGCCGGCCATACGAGCAGTACTTC. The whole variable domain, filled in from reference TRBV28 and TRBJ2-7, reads DVKVTQSSRYLVKRTGEKVFLECVQDMDHENMFWYRQDPGLGLRLIYFSYDVKMKEKGDIPEGYSVSREKKERFSLILESASTNQTSMYLCASSFPLGSRPYEQYFGPGTRLTVT.